This T cell receptor (beta chain) came from a study of chemoradiotherapy in HPV16-positive cancers. From germline, CDR1 is MGHRA and CDR2 YSYEKL. V gave up 6 bases and J gave up 4 bases; unmatched junction bases: 3. The CDR3 spans 13 residues. The method was immunoSEQ multiplex PCR; TCRdb's version includes in-frame clones alone and lacks a portion of them. The data hold about 12,000 clones, with about three fifths observed a single time. Sample collection occurred from a patient who underwent chemoradiotherapy. The origin of this receptor is a human donor with HPV-associated anogenital cancer. This chain joins TRBV4-1 and TRBJ1-1, with TRBD1 matching 9 bases. CDR3 nucleotide sequence: TGCGCCAGCAGGCCGACAGGGGGCACTGAAGCTTTCTTT. Its translation: CASRPTGGTEAFF.